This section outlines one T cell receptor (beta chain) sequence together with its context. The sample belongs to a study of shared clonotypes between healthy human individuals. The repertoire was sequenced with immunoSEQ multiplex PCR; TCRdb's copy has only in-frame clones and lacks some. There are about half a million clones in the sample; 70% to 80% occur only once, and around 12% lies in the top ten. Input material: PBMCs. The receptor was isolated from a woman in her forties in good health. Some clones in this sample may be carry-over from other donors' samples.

The CDR3: CASSPGDSYNEQFF. In DNA, the CDR3 is TGCGCCAGCAGCCCCGGAGACAGCTACAATGAGCAGTTCTTC. This sequence joins TRBV5-1 and TRBJ2-1; D might be TRBD1 (5 bases). CDR1 and CDR2 (germline): SGHRS, YFSETQ. The CDR3 length is 14 residues. V was clipped by 4 bases and J by 3 bases, with 11 bases between them. Together with reference TRBV5-1 and TRBJ2-1, the CDR3 gives the full variable domain: KAGVTQTPRYLIKTRGQQVTLSCSPISGHRSVSWYQQTPGQGLQFLFEYFSETQRNKGNFPGRFSGRQFSNSRSEMNVSTLELGDSALYLCASSPGDSYNEQFFGPGTRLTVL.